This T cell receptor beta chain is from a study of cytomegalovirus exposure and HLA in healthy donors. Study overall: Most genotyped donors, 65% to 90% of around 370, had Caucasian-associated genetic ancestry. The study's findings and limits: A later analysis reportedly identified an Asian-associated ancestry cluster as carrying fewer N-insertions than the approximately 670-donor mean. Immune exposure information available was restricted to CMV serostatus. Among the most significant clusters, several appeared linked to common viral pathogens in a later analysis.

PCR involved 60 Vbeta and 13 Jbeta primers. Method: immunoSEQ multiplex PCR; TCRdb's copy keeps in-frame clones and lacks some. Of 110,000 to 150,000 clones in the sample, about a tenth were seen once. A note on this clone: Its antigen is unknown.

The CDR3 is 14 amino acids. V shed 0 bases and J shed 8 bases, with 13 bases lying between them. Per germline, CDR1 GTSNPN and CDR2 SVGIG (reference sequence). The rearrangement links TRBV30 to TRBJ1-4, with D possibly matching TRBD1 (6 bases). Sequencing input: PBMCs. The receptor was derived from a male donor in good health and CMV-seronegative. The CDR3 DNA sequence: TGTGCCTGGAGTGTCCAGGGGAAAACCGAAAAACTGTTTTTT. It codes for CAWSVQGKTEKLFF.